These 23 T cell receptor beta chains originate from one sample sequenced in a study of blood T cell repertoires in COVID-19. The assay was immunoSEQ multiplex PCR, and TCRdb's table has in-frame clones only and misses some. The sample comprises some 120,000 clones, roughly three quarters of which are singletons, and 7.9% rests with the top ten. Input material: peripheral blood. These TCRs come from a human donor in a cohort sampled during active COVID-19.

J is TRBJ1-5 and V is TRBV19, with 8 bases identical to TRBD1. The CDR3 is made up of 16 amino acids. CDR1 and CDR2 from the germline V gene are LNHDA and SQIVND (reference sequence). V trimming: 5 bases; J trimming: 5 bases; junction bases outside the gene matches: 11. In DNA, the CDR3 is TGTGCCAGTAGTCCCACGGACAGGGAAGTCTATCAGCCCCAGCATTTT. Protein: CASSPTDREVYQPQHF.

This clone was seen only a few times. V usage is TRBV19 and J usage is TRBJ1-5; TRBD1 might be the D (5 bases). V was trimmed by 6 bases and J by 0 bases, leaving 9 bases between them. The CDR3 consists of 14 residues. The V gene's germline CDR1 is LNHDA and CDR2 SQIVND (reference sequence). CDR3: CASSARDSNQPQHF. CDR3 DNA: TGTGCCAGTAGCGCCAGGGATAGCAATCAGCCCCAGCATTTT.

This clone is a singleton in its sample. The chain links TRBV6-5 to TRBJ1-2; D gene uncertain. There are 12 residues in the CDR3. V was trimmed by 7 bases and J by 9 bases, leaving 15 bases between them. Germline V gene data show CDR1 as MNHEY and CDR2 as SVGAGI. The CDR3 loop reads CASNAVGSSYTF. As DNA, the CDR3 is TGTGCCAGCAATGCGGTGGGGAGTAGCTACACCTTC.

This clone was observed a handful of times. This chain uses TRBV30 with TRBJ1-4; D remains ambiguous. The V and J ends lost 4 bases and 6 bases respectively, with 12 bases between them. CDR1 and CDR2 from the germline V gene are GTSNPN and SVGIG (reference sequence). The CDR3 spans 13 residues. DNA of the CDR3: TGTGCCTGGACAGAGGGTCGGGATGAAAAACTGTTTTTT. Translation: CAWTEGRDEKLFF.

In this sample, this clone turned up a few times. This rearrangement joins TRBV18 to TRBJ1-1; no clear D gene. V shed 5 bases and J shed 0 bases, with 10 bases lying between them. CDR1 is KGHSH and CDR2 is LQKENI in the germline V gene. This CDR3 comprises 14 residues. The CDR3 spells CASSVSGMNTEAFF. CDR3 nucleotides: TGTGCCAGCTCAGTCTCAGGCATGAACACTGAAGCTTTCTTT.

The chain links TRBV11-3 to TRBJ2-7; 12 nucleotides match TRBD2. Germline values: CDR1 SGHNT, CDR2 YENEEA. The trim removed 4 bases at V and 2 bases at J, leaving 0 bases unmatched. The CDR3 runs to 14 residues. CDR3 loop: CASSSSGRAYEQYF. CDR3 nucleotide sequence: TGTGCCAGCAGCTCTAGCGGGAGGGCCTACGAGCAGTACTTC.

This clone occurred once. The chain couples TRBV3-1 (or the pseudogene TRBV3-2) to TRBJ1-1; 9 bases match TRBD1. The germline gives CDR1 LGHDT, CDR2 YNNKEL (reference sequence). The CDR3 sequence is 15 residues long. V trimming: 4 bases; J trimming: 10 bases; junction bases outside the gene matches: 13. In nucleotides, the CDR3 is TGTGCCAGCAGCCCATATACAGGGGGCTGGTGGGGAGCTTTCTTT. The encoded protein is CASSPYTGGWWGAFF.

The chain joins TRBV6-5 to TRBJ1-6, with 7 bases identical to TRBD1. Germline CDR1 reads MNHEY; CDR2 reads SVGAGI. The CDR3 runs to 14 residues. Germline trimming cut 0 bases from V and 11 bases from J; bases unmatched to any gene: 4. The CDR3 region has the DNA TGTGCCAGCAGTTACTCCCGGGACAGACCACCCCTCCACTTT. Its translation is CASSYSRDRPPLHF.

CDR3 region: CASSLTPPGTGVVDYTF. The DNA of the CDR3 is TGTGCCAGCAGCCTGACCCCACCCGGGACAGGGGTTGTAGACTACACCTTC. This sequence joins TRBV7-3 and TRBJ1-2, with TRBD1 matching over 10 bases. J gave up 10 bases and V 5 bases, and 19 bases lay outside the gene matches. The V gene's germline CDR1 is SGHTA and CDR2 FQGTGA. The CDR3 loop spans 17 amino acids.

This chain links TRBV13 with TRBJ2-7; TRBD1 aligns across 9 bases. The CDR3 contains 14 residues. The germline CDR1 and CDR2 sequences are PRHDT and FYEKMQ (reference sequence). V shed 5 bases and J 7 bases; nucleotides not matched to a gene: 9. DNA of the CDR3: TGTGCCAGCAGCCCTGGACAGGGGCTTGGGGAGCAGTACTTC. This translates into CASSPGQGLGEQYF.

This clone appeared once. The rearrangement links TRBV7-6 to TRBJ1-6; no firm D call. The CDR3 is 16 residues long. Trimming stripped 0 bases from V and 3 bases from J, with 9 bases between. The germline V gene has CDR1 SGHVS and CDR2 FNYEAQ. CDR3 sequence (DNA): TGTGCCAGCAGCTTAGCAGTCCCCGGCTATAATTCACCCCTCCACTTT. Translated: CASSLAVPGYNSPLHF.

This clone was counted between two and nine times. The chain combines TRBV19 with TRBJ2-7, with D tentatively TRBD1 (5 bases). Germline CDR1 and CDR2: LNHDA and SQIVND (reference sequence). This CDR3 is built from 13 residues. V gave up 5 bases and J gave up 3 bases, with 11 bases separating them. The CDR3 nucleotides are TGTGCCAGTAGTCGGTCAGGGAACTACGAGCAGTACTTC. The encoded protein is CASSRSGNYEQYF.

This clone was seen a single time. The CDR3 nucleotides are TGTGCCAGCAGCTTAGCGACAGGTTACTACGAGCAGTACTTC. It codes for CASSLATGYYEQYF. This sequence joins TRBV11-2 and TRBJ2-7; D is perhaps TRBD1 (6 bases). The V gene lost 1 base and the J gene lost 3 bases, with 10 bases spanning the gap. CDR3 size: 14 residues. Germline values: CDR1 SGHAT, CDR2 FQNNGV.

The chain joins TRBV5-4 to TRBJ1-1, with TRBD1 as a possible D gene (6 bases). Germline CDR1 SGHNT, CDR2 YYREEE (reference sequence). The CDR3 extends over 14 amino acids. V was trimmed by 3 bases and J by 8 bases, leaving 17 bases between them. In DNA, the CDR3 is TGTGCCAGCAGCTGGGGTGGGGTCGACAGGGAAGCTTTCTTT. The encoded protein is CASSWGGVDREAFF.

This sequence joins TRBV5-1 and TRBJ1-1; possible D gene TRBD1, 6 bases. V was trimmed by 4 bases and J by 1 base, leaving 14 bases between them. Germline V CDR1 and CDR2: SGHRS, YFSETQ. CDR3 length: 15 residues. This chain's CDR3 is CASSLGGGWNTEAFF. CDR3 DNA: TGCGCCAGCAGCCTGGGGGGCGGATGGAACACTGAAGCTTTCTTT.

The chain has TRBV6-2 or TRBV6-3 and TRBJ2-5; D is possibly TRBD1 (6 bases). V dropped 5 bases and J dropped 2 bases, with 9 bases sitting between them. The germline gives CDR1 MNHEY, CDR2 SVGEGT. The CDR3 length is 13 residues. CDR3 amino acids: CASSHRVQETQYF. CDR3 bases: TGTGCCAGCAGTCACAGGGTGCAAGAGACCCAGTACTTC.

The chain links TRBV28 to TRBJ1-6; 8 bases agree with TRBD1. With 4 bases clipped from V and 8 bases from J, the junction kept 4 bases outside the gene matches. Germline V CDR1 and CDR2: MDHEN, SYDVKM. The CDR3 loop spans 14 amino acids. Here the CDR3 reads CASSSRGLHSPLHF. CDR3 DNA sequence: TGTGCCAGCAGTTCCAGGGGGCTCCATTCACCCCTCCACTTT.

This chain uses TRBV15 with TRBJ1-1, with D possibly being TRBD1 (5 bases). The CDR3 loop spans 18 amino acids. Deletions cut 0 bases from V and 5 bases from J, with 22 bases between. Germline V CDR1 and CDR2: LNHNV, YYDKDF (reference sequence). The CDR3: CATSRDGGVRDDGTEAFF. Here the CDR3 DNA reads TGTGCCACCAGCAGAGATGGAGGGGTGCGGGACGATGGGACTGAAGCTTTCTTT.

The V call is TRBV30, the J call TRBJ1-4, with no clear D. The CDR3 totals 13 residues. Trimming removed 3 bases at V and 4 bases at J, with 9 bases between. From germline, CDR1 is GTSNPN and CDR2 SVGIG (reference sequence). The chain's CDR3 is CAWRDSNNEKLFF. CDR3 DNA: TGTGCCTGGAGGGACTCAAATAATGAAAAACTGTTTTTT.

This clone was found a few times. This sequence joins TRBV5-1 and TRBJ2-3; 8 bases line up with TRBD2. The CDR3 length is 17 residues. The V segment lost 5 bases and the J segment 2 bases; nucleotides outside the gene matches: 13. Germline CDR1 is SGHRS and CDR2 is YFSETQ. CDR3 in DNA: TGCGCCAGCAGGCCCCGGGGGAGCGGGGGTTTCACAGATACGCAGTATTTT. Translated: CASRPRGSGGFTDTQYF.

The chain combines TRBV12-3 or TRBV12-4 with TRBJ2-7; D is undetermined. This CDR3 is 13 amino acids long. The V gene lost 1 base and the J gene lost 2 bases, with 6 bases spanning the gap. The CDR3 DNA sequence: TGTGCCAGCAGTTTAGGCAGTCCCTACGAGCAGTACTTC. Protein product: CASSLGSPYEQYF.

This sequence joins TRBV6-1 and TRBJ2-3; TRBD2 aligns across 8 bases. The CDR3 sequence is 15 residues long. With 3 bases clipped from V and 4 bases from J, the junction kept 6 bases outside the gene matches. Germline lookup yields CDR1 MNHNS and CDR2 SASEGT. In DNA form, the CDR3 reads TGTGCCAGCAGTGAGCAGGGCGGGAGGTCAGATACGCAGTATTTT. Translating gives CASSEQGGRSDTQYF.

V and J are TRBV14 and TRBJ2-7; D gene uncertain. The CDR3 runs to 13 residues. Germline CDR1 and CDR2: SGHDN and FVKESK. Trimming took 4 bases from V and 4 from J, leaving 11 bases between them. The CDR3 reads CASSPYAVYEQYF. The DNA for the CDR3 is TGTGCCAGCAGCCCCTACGCGGTTTACGAGCAGTACTTC.